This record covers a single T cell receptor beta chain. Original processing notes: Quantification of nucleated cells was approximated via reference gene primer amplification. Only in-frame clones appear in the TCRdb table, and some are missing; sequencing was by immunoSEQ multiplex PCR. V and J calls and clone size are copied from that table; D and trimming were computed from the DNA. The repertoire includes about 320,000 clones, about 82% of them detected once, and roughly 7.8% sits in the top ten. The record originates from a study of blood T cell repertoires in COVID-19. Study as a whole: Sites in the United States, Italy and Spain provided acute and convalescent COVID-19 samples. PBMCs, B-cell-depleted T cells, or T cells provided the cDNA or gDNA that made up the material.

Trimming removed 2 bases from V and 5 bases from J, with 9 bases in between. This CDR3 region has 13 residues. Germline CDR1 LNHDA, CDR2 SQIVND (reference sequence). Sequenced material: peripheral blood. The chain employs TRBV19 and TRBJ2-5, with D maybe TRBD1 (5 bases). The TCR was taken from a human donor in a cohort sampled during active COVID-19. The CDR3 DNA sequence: TGTGCCAGTAGTATACAGGGTTGGGAGACCCAGTACTTC. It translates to CASSIQGWETQYF.